The rows below give T cell receptor beta chains drawn from one sample of a study of cytomegalovirus exposure and HLA in healthy donors. The protocol was immunoSEQ multiplex PCR, while the TCRdb copy is restricted to in-frame clones and leaves out a portion. The table records 150,000 to 200,000 clones, roughly 80% of them present only once. Sequenced input: PBMCs. These receptor sequences come from a female donor in good health and CMV-seronegative. Both conserved end residues are part of each CDR3. A D gene is named only where the DNA matches it firmly. Size is omitted from some rows. Given values are once, few, many or a class for expanded clones.

cdr3_length	v_call	j_call	d_call	clone_size	cdr3_aa	cdr3_nt
18	TRBV23-1	TRBJ1-1	TRBD1	once	CASSQNFFIRTGRTEAFF	TGCGCCAGCAGTCAGAACTTTTTTATTAGGACAGGACGGACTGAAGCTTTCTTT
14	TRBV9	TRBJ2-2	TRBD1	.	CASSAMQGAGELFF	TGTGCCAGCAGCGCCATGCAGGGGGCCGGGGAGCTGTTTTTT
16	TRBV5-1	TRBJ2-1	TRBD2	few	CASSLDPSGSINEQFF	TGCGCCAGCAGCTTGGATCCTAGCGGGAGCATCAATGAGCAGTTCTTC
13	TRBV7-9	TRBJ2-2	.	.	CASSSQGGGELFF	TGTGCCAGCAGCTCACAGGGCGGCGGGGAGCTGTTTTTT
16	TRBV10-3	TRBJ2-5	.	.	CAISESDLRSRETQYF	TGTGCCATCAGTGAGTCGGATTTAAGGAGTCGAGAGACCCAGTACTTC
13	TRBV6-1	TRBJ1-1	.	once	CASRTTVNTEAFF	TGTGCCAGCAGGACGACAGTGAACACTGAAGCTTTCTTT
18	TRBV5-1	TRBJ2-5	TRBD2	.	CASSLSGGEGKSQETQYF	TGCGCCAGCAGCTTGTCGGGGGGGGAAGGTAAATCCCAAGAGACCCAGTACTTC
14	TRBV6-5	TRBJ2-7	.	few	CASSPWLAIHEQYF	TGTGCCAGCAGCCCATGGCTAGCGATACACGAGCAGTACTTC
14	TRBV5-1	TRBJ2-7	.	.	CASSPTVGGYEQYF	TGCGCCAGCAGCCCGACTGTAGGAGGGTACGAGCAGTACTTC
15	TRBV5-6	TRBJ2-7	.	.	CASSFLGAGSYEQYF	TGTGCCAGCAGCTTCCTCGGGGCGGGGTCCTACGAGCAGTACTTC
14	TRBV7-2	TRBJ1-2	TRBD1	.	CASSLRQGNYGYTF	TGTGCCAGCAGCTTACGACAGGGTAACTATGGCTACACCTTC
14	TRBV2	TRBJ2-3	TRBD1	.	CATYRDSHTDTQYF	TGTGCCACCTACCGGGACAGCCACACAGATACGCAGTATTTT
13	TRBV30	TRBJ2-2	.	.	CAWRRHGPGELFF	TGTGCCTGGAGGCGACATGGCCCCGGGGAGCTGTTTTTT
14	TRBV5-1	TRBJ2-3	TRBD1	.	CASREDRGADTQYF	TGCGCCAGCAGGGAGGACAGGGGGGCAGATACGCAGTATTTT
16	TRBV7-9	TRBJ1-2	TRBD1	few	CASSLQRDRDRRGYTF	TGTGCCAGCAGCTTACAGCGCGACAGGGACCGGCGTGGCTACACCTTC
16	TRBV18	TRBJ1-3	.	.	CASSPPRTVSGNTIYF	TGTGCCAGCTCACCGCCGAGGACAGTCTCTGGAAACACCATATATTTT
17	TRBV30	TRBJ2-7	TRBD2	.	CAWASLGRGGFSYEQYF	TGTGCCTGGGCCAGCCTTGGACGGGGGGGTTTCTCCTACGAGCAGTACTTC
14	TRBV27	TRBJ1-2	.	.	CASSLFRGSYGYTF	TGTGCCAGCAGTCTGTTCCGGGGTAGCTATGGCTACACCTTC
14	TRBV6-6	TRBJ1-1	TRBD1	.	CASSPQGANTEAFF	TGTGCCAGCAGTCCTCAGGGGGCGAATACTGAAGCTTTCTTT
15	TRBV19	TRBJ1-1	.	.	CASSIDSAGHTEAFF	TGTGCCAGTAGTATAGATTCGGCAGGGCACACTGAAGCTTTCTTT
16	TRBV7-9	TRBJ2-7	.	.	CASSLERTSIFYEQYF	TGTGCCAGCAGCTTAGAAAGAACTAGCATCTTCTACGAGCAGTACTTC
14	TRBV27	TRBJ1-5	.	few	CASSFLGLNQPQHF	TGTGCCAGCAGTTTTCTGGGCCTCAATCAGCCCCAGCATTTT
17	TRBV7-8	TRBJ2-2	.	few	CASSLIQRQVYTGELFF	TGTGCCAGCAGCTTAATTCAGAGACAGGTCTACACCGGGGAGCTGTTTTTT
16	TRBV18	TRBJ1-1	TRBD1	.	CASSPRQGVMNTEAFF	TGTGCCAGCTCACCACGTCAGGGGGTTATGAACACTGAAGCTTTCTTT
15	TRBV11-3	TRBJ2-1	.	.	CASSPDGGSYNEQFF	TGTGCCAGCAGCCCTGACGGGGGCTCCTACAATGAGCAGTTCTTC
18	TRBV21-1	TRBJ1-2	.	.	CASSKDSFRAGGYYGYTF	TGTGCCAGCAGCAAAGACTCCTTTAGGGCAGGGGGCTACTATGGCTACACCTTC
15	TRBV11-2	TRBJ2-7	.	.	CASSPSGGLSVEQYF	TGTGCCAGCAGCCCTTCAGGGGGGCTGAGTGTGGAGCAGTACTTC
15	TRBV25-1	TRBJ1-1	.	.	CASSALDSQKGEAFF	TGTGCCAGCAGTGCCTTGGACAGCCAAAAGGGTGAAGCTTTCTTT
15	TRBV5-1	TRBJ2-7	.	few	CASSLARFTSYEQYF	TGCGCCAGCAGCTTGGCGAGGTTTACCTCCTACGAGCAGTACTTC
11	TRBV20-1	TRBJ2-3	.	.	CSAPQADTQYF	TGCAGTGCCCCACAGGCAGATACGCAGTATTTT
16	TRBV5-4	TRBJ2-6	TRBD2	.	CASSLAAGAGANVLTF	TGTGCCAGCAGCTTGGCAGCGGGAGCTGGGGCCAACGTCCTGACTTTC
17	TRBV12-1	TRBJ2-3	.	once	CASSFAVSGGSTDTQYF	TGTGCCAGCAGCTTTGCGGTTTCGGGGGGGAGCACAGATACGCAGTATTTT
17	TRBV11-3	TRBJ2-1	.	.	CASSDRRQESSYNEQFF	TGTGCCAGCAGCGACAGGCGGCAGGAGAGCTCCTACAATGAGCAGTTCTTC
15	TRBV27	TRBJ1-6	.	.	CASSLSTGAKSPLHF	TGTGCCAGCAGTTTATCTACAGGAGCGAAATCACCCCTCCACTTT
14	TRBV5-1	TRBJ1-4	TRBD1	.	CASSLGQGYEKLFF	TGCGCCAGCAGCTTGGGACAGGGTTACGAAAAACTGTTTTTT
15	TRBV7-6	TRBJ2-4	.	once	CASSLSDRPGNIQYF	TGTGCCAGCAGCTTGAGCGACAGACCTGGAAACATTCAGTACTTC
15	TRBV4-1	TRBJ2-7	TRBD1	.	CASSQPGQGGYEQYF	TGCGCCAGCAGCCAACCTGGACAGGGAGGCTACGAGCAGTACTTC
16	TRBV6-5	TRBJ1-2	TRBD1	.	CASSYPLGTGSYGYTF	TGTGCCAGCAGTTACCCCCTCGGGACAGGATCGTATGGCTACACCTTC
14	TRBV5-6	TRBJ2-7	TRBD1	.	CASSSGTGGDEQYF	TGTGCCAGCAGCTCCGGGACAGGGGGCGACGAGCAGTACTTC
17	TRBV5-1	TRBJ2-7	TRBD1	.	CASRPTTGTGLSYEQYF	TGCGCCAGCAGACCCACCACCGGGACAGGATTATCCTACGAGCAGTACTTC
14	TRBV9	TRBJ1-1	.	.	CASSPSTENTEAFF	TGTGCCAGCAGCCCTTCGACAGAGAACACTGAAGCTTTCTTT
14	TRBV2	TRBJ1-2	.	.	CASRSTGINYGYTF	TGTGCCAGCAGATCTACCGGGATTAACTATGGCTACACCTTC
17	TRBV9	TRBJ1-5	.	.	CASSVAPGQGLNQPQHF	TGTGCCAGCAGCGTAGCCCCCGGACAAGGCCTAAATCAGCCCCAGCATTTT
12	TRBV6-5	TRBJ2-5	.	.	CASSSLQETQYF	TGTGCCAGCAGCTCACTACAAGAGACCCAGTACTTC
16	TRBV5-1	TRBJ2-1	TRBD2	.	CASSLGTSGGLNEQFF	TGCGCCAGCAGCTTGGGGACTAGCGGGGGCCTCAATGAGCAGTTCTTC